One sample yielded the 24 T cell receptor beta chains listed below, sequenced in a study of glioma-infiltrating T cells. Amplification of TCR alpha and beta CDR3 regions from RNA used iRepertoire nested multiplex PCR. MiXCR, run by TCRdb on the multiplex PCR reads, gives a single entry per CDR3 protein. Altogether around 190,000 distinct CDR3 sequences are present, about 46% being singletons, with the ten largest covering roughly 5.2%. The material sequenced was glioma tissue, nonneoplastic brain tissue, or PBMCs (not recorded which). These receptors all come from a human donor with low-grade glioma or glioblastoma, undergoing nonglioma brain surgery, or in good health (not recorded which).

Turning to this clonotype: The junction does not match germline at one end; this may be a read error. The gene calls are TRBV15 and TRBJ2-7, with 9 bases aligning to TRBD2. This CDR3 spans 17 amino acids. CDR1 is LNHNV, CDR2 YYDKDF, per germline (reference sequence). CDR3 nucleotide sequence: TGTGGCACCAGCAGAGATTTCGGTAGCGGGAGAAGTTTGGAGCAGTACTTC. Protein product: CGTSRDFGSGRSLEQYF. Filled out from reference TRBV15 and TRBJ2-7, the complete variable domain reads DAMVIQNPRYQVTQFGKPVTLSCSQTLNHNVMYWYQQKSSQAPKLLFHYYDKDFNNEADTPDNFQSRRPNTSFCFLDIRSPGLGDTAMYLCGTSRDFGSGRSLEQYFGPGTRLTVT.

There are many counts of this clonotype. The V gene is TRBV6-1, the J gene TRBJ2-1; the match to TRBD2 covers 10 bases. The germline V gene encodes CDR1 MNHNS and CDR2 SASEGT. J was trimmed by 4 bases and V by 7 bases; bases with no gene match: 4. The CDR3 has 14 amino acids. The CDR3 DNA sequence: TGTGCCAGCAAAGGGACTAGCGAGTACAATGAGCAGTTCTTC. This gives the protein CASKGTSEYNEQFF.

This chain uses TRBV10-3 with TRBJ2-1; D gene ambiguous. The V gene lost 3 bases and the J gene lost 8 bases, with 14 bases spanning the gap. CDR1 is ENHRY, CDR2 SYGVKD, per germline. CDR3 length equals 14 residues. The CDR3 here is CAISDKGFGDEQFF. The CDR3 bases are TGTGCCATCAGTGATAAGGGATTCGGCGATGAGCAGTTCTTC.

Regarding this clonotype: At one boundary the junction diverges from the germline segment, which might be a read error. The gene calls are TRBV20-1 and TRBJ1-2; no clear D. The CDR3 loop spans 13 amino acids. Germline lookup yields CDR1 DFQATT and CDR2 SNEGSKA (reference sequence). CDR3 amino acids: CSAREWSGDVSQF. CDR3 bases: TGCAGTGCTAGAGAATGGAGCGGGGATGTGAGCCAATTC.

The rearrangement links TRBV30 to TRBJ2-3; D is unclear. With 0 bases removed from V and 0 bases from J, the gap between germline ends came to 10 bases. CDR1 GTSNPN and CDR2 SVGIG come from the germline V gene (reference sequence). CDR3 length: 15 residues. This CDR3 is CAWSVLGASTDTQYF. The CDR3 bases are TGTGCCTGGAGTGTACTGGGCGCCAGCACAGATACGCAGTATTTT.

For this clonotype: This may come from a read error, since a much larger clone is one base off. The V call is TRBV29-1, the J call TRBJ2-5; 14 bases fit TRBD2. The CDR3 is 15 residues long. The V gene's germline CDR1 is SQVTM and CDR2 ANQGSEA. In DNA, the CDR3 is TGCAGCGTTAAGACTAGCGGGAGGGGACCGGGGACCAAGTACTTC. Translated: CSVKTSGRGPGTKYF.

CDR3 bases: TGTGCCAGCAGCCAGGAGGGGCATAGAGAGACCCAGTACTTC. Encoded protein: CASSQEGHRETQYF. This chain links TRBV6-2 or TRBV6-3 with TRBJ2-5, with D possibly TRBD2 on 6 matching bases. The CDR3 has 14 residues. Trimming cost V 6 bases and J 4 bases, with 15 bases left between them. Germline V CDR1 and CDR2: MNHEY, SVGEGT.

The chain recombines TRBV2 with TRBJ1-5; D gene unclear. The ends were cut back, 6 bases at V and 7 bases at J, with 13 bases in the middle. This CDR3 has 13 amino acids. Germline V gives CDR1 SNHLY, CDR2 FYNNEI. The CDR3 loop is CASSPQSDQPQHF. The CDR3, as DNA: TGTGCCAGCAGCCCCCAAAGCGACCAGCCCCAGCATTTT.

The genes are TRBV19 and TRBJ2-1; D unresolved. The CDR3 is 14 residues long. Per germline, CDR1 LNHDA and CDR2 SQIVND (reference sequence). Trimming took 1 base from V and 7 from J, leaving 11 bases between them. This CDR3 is CASSIGHPENEQFF. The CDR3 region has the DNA TGTGCCAGTAGTATAGGACATCCCGAGAATGAGCAGTTCTTC.

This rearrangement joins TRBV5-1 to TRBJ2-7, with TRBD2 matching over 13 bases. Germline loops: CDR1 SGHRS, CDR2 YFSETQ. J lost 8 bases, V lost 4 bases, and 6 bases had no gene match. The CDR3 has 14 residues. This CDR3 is CASSPGLAGVKQYF. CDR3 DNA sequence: TGCGCCAGCAGCCCCGGACTAGCGGGAGTAAAGCAGTACTTC. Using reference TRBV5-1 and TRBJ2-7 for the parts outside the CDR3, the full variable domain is KAGVTQTPRYLIKTRGQQVTLSCSPISGHRSVSWYQQTPGQGLQFLFEYFSETQRNKGNFPGRFSGRQFSNSRSEMNVSTLELGDSALYLCASSPGLAGVKQYFGPGTRLTVT.

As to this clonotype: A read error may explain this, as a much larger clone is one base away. The CDR3 DNA reads TGTGCCAGCTCACCCTCCACACGTAATAGAAATCAGCCCCAGCATTTT. It yields the protein CASSPSTRNRNQPQHF. This sequence joins TRBV18 and TRBJ1-5; D is uncertain. The CDR3 contains 16 residues. Trimming shortened V by 3 bases and J by 4 bases, and 16 bases separated the two germline ends. From germline, CDR1 is KGHSH and CDR2 LQKENI.

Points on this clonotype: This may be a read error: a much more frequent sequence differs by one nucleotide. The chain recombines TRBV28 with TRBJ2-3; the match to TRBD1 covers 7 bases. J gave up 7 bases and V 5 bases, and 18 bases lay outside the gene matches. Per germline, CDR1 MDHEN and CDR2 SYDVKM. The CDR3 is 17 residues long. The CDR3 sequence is CASSPDLNRGLTYTQYF. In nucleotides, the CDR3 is TGTGCCAGCAGTCCCGACCTAAACAGGGGCCTAACTTATACGCAGTATTTT.

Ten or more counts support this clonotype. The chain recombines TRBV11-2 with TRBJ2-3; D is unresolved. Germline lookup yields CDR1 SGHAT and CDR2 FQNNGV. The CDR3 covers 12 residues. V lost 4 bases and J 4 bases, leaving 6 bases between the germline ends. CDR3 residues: CASSSDSDTQYF. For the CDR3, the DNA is TGTGCCAGCAGCTCTGACTCAGATACGCAGTATTTT. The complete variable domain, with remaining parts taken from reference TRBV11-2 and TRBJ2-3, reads EAGVAQSPRYKIIEKRQSVAFWCNPISGHATLYWYQQILGQGPKLLIQFQNNGVVDDSQLPKDRFSAERLKGVDSTLKIQPAKLEDSAVYLCASSSDSDTQYFGPGTRLTVL.

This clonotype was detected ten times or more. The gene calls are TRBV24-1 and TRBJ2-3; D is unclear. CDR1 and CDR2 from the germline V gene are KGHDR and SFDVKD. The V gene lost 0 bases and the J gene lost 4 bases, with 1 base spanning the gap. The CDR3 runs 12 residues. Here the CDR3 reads CATSDLADTQYF. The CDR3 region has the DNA TGTGCCACCAGTGATTTGGCAGATACGCAGTATTTT.

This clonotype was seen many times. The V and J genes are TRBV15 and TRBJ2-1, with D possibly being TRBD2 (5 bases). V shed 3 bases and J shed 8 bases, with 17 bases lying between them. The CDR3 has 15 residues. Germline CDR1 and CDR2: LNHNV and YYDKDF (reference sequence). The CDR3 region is CATSRSYLARDEQFF. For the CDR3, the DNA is TGTGCCACCAGCAGGTCCTACCTAGCCCGCGATGAGCAGTTCTTC.

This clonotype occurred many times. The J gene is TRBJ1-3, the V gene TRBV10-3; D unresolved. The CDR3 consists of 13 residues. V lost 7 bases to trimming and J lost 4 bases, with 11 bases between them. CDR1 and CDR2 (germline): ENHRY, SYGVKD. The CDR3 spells CAITRAPGNTIYF. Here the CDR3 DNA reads TGTGCCATCACTCGGGCCCCGGGAAACACCATATATTTT.

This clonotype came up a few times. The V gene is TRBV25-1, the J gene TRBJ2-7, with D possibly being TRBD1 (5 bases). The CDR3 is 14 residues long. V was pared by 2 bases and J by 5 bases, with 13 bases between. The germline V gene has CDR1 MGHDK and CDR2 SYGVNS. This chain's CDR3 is CASSEGRAWDEQYF. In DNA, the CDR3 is TGTGCCAGCAGTGAAGGCAGGGCATGGGACGAGCAGTACTTC.

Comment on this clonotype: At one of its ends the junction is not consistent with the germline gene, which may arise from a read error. The CDR3 DNA follows: TGTGCCAGAAGGCCTACCGTTAAGCAGCCCAAGCATTTT. Its translation: CARRPTVKQPKHF. The chain joins TRBV6-1 to TRBJ1-5; D remains ambiguous. The germline V gene has CDR1 MNHNS and CDR2 SASEGT. This CDR3 region has 13 residues.

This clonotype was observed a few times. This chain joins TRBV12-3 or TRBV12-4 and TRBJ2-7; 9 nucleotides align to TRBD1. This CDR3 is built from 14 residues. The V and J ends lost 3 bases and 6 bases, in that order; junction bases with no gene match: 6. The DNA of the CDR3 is TGTGCCAGCAGTTTCGTGGACAGGGGTAGCGAGCAGTACTTC. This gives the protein CASSFVDRGSEQYF.

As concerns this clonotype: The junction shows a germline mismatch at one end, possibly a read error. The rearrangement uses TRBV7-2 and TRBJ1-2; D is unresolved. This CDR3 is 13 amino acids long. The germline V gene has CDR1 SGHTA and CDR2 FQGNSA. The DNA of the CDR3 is TGTGCCAGCATCTTACTTTCGTCGTATGGCTACACCTTC. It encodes CASILLSSYGYTF.

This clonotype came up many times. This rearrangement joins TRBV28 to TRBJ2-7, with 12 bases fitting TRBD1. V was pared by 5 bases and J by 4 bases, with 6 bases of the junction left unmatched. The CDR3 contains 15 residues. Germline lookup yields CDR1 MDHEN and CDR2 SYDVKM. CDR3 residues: CASSIGTGGKYEQYF. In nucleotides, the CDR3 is TGTGCCAGCAGTATCGGGACAGGGGGCAAGTACGAGCAGTACTTC.

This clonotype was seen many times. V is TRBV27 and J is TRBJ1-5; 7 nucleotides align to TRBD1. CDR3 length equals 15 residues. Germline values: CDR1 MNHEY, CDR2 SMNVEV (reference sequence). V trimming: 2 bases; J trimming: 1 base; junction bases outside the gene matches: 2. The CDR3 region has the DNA TGTGCCAGCAGTTTACAGGGGGTGAGCAATCAGCCCCAGCATTTT. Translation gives CASSLQGVSNQPQHF.

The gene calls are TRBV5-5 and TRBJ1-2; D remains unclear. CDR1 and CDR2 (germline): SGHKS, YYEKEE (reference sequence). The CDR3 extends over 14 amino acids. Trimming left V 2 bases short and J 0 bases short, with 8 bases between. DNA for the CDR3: TGTGCCAGCAGCTTAACCCAGTCTAACTATGGCTACACCTTC. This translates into CASSLTQSNYGYTF.

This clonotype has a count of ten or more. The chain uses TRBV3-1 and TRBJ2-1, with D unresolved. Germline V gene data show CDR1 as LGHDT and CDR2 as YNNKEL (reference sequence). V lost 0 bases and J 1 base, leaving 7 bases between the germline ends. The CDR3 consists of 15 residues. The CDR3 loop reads CASSQDPLSYNEQFF. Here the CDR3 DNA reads TGTGCCAGCAGCCAAGACCCACTTTCCTACAATGAGCAGTTCTTC.